This T cell receptor beta chain originates from a study of control samples from healthy donors and cancer patients. Only in-frame clones appear in the TCRdb table, and some are missing; sequencing was by immunoSEQ multiplex PCR. The sample lists over 75,000 clones, 70% to 90% occurring once. V lost 5 bases and J lost 3, with 10 bases in between. The V gene's germline CDR1 is MNHEY and CDR2 SVGAGI. The CDR3 covers 13 residues. The source of this sequence is a man aged 30-40 years in good health. This chain uses TRBV6-5 with TRBJ1-1; D is uncertain. Sequenced material: blood. The CDR3 loop is CASSLDRDTEAFF. The DNA of the CDR3 is TGTGCCAGCAGTCTCGATAGAGACACTGAAGCTTTCTTT.